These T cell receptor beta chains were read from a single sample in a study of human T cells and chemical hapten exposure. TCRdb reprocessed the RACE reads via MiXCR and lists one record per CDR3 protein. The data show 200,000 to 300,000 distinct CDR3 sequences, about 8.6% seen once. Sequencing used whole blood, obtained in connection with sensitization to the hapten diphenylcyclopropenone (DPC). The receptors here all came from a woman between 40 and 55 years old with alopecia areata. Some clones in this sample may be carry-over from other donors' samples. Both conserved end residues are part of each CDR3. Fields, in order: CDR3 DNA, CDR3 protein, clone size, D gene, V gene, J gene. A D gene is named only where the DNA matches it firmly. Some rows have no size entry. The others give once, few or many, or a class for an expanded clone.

CDR3nt: TGTGCCAGCAGTTGGACGGACTCTGGAAACACCATATATTTT
CDR3aa: CASSWTDSGNTIYF
abundance: few
d_gene: -
v_gene: TRBV12-3/TRBV12-4
j_gene: TRBJ1-3

CDR3nt: TGTGCCAGCAGTTTAGCACCGCCTGGGGCGGGAGGGACCTACGAGCAGTACTTC
CDR3aa: CASSLAPPGAGGTYEQYF
abundance: -
d_gene: TRBD2
v_gene: TRBV12-3/TRBV12-4
j_gene: TRBJ2-7

CDR3nt: TGTGCCAGCAGTTTGGGGATTGGAGCGAGGACAGATACGCAGTATTTT
CDR3aa: CASSLGIGARTDTQYF
abundance: few
d_gene: -
v_gene: TRBV28
j_gene: TRBJ2-3

CDR3nt: TGTGCCAGCAGTGAAGCACGGGTCCCTTACTTC
CDR3aa: CASSEARVPYF
abundance: few
d_gene: -
v_gene: TRBV6-1
j_gene: TRBJ2-7

CDR3nt: TGCGCCAGCAGCTTGGACACTACCGGTGGCCGATATGGCTACACCTTC
CDR3aa: CASSLDTTGGRYGYTF
abundance: -
d_gene: -
v_gene: TRBV5-1
j_gene: TRBJ1-2

CDR3nt: TGTGCCAGCAGCCATAGTCCAGGGGGCATTGAAGCTTTCTTT
CDR3aa: CASSHSPGGIEAFF
abundance: few
d_gene: TRBD1
v_gene: TRBV3-1
j_gene: TRBJ1-1

CDR3nt: TGTGCCAGCAGGGGACTACCAGACTACGAGCAGTACTTC
CDR3aa: CASRGLPDYEQYF
abundance: -
d_gene: TRBD2
v_gene: TRBV28
j_gene: TRBJ2-7

CDR3nt: TGTGCCAGCAGTTACTCGATCCACCCCCAAGAGACCCAGTACTTC
CDR3aa: CASSYSIHPQETQYF
abundance: few
d_gene: -
v_gene: TRBV6-5
j_gene: TRBJ2-5

CDR3nt: TGTGCCAGCAGTGAAGATATAGCGGGAGGGCGGTCAGATACGCAGTATTTT
CDR3aa: CASSEDIAGGRSDTQYF
abundance: many
d_gene: TRBD2
v_gene: TRBV6-1
j_gene: TRBJ2-3

CDR3nt: TGTGCCAGCAGCTCCGCGGGGAGAGAAAAACTGTTTTTT
CDR3aa: CASSSAGREKLFF
abundance: few
d_gene: -
v_gene: TRBV5-5
j_gene: TRBJ1-4

CDR3nt: TGTGCCAGCAGTTTTGGCAAGGCCGGCCATGGCTACACCTTC
CDR3aa: CASSFGKAGHGYTF
abundance: -
d_gene: -
v_gene: TRBV12-3/TRBV12-4
j_gene: TRBJ1-2

CDR3nt: TGTGCCAGCAGCCCTACAGCGGATTCCTACAATGAGCAGTTCTTC
CDR3aa: CASSPTADSYNEQFF
abundance: few
d_gene: -
v_gene: TRBV3-1
j_gene: TRBJ2-1

CDR3nt: TGTGCCAGCAGTTACGCCCCGGGACAGCAAGGCTACACCTTC
CDR3aa: CASSYAPGQQGYTF
abundance: -
d_gene: TRBD1
v_gene: TRBV6-5
j_gene: TRBJ1-2

CDR3nt: TGTGCCAGCAGTTTAAAGGAGGGCAGGGATGAAGCTTTCTTT
CDR3aa: CASSLKEGRDEAFF
abundance: few
d_gene: -
v_gene: TRBV12-3/TRBV12-4
j_gene: TRBJ1-1

CDR3nt: TGCAGCGTTGAATCGGGGGGGCGCAATGAGCAGTTCTTC
CDR3aa: CSVESGGRNEQFF
abundance: -
d_gene: TRBD2
v_gene: TRBV29-1
j_gene: TRBJ2-1

CDR3nt: TGTGCCAGCAGCTCCGGAGCCGGGGAGCTGTTTTTT
CDR3aa: CASSSGAGELFF
abundance: -
d_gene: -
v_gene: TRBV7-9
j_gene: TRBJ2-2

CDR3nt: TGTGCCATCAGTGAGACATCAACTAATGAAAAACTGTTTTTT
CDR3aa: CAISETSTNEKLFF
abundance: -
d_gene: -
v_gene: TRBV10-3
j_gene: TRBJ1-4

CDR3nt: TGCGCCAGCAGCTTGGGAACTCGACAGGCCCAAGAGACCCAGTACTTC
CDR3aa: CASSLGTRQAQETQYF
abundance: -
d_gene: -
v_gene: TRBV5-1
j_gene: TRBJ2-5

CDR3nt: TGTGCCAGCAGCCACCCCCAAGGGACAGCGAACACCGGGGAGCTGTTTTTT
CDR3aa: CASSHPQGTANTGELFF
abundance: few
d_gene: TRBD1
v_gene: TRBV7-9
j_gene: TRBJ2-2

CDR3nt: TGTGCCACCAGCATCTCTGTGGGTACCTACAATGAGCAGTTCTTC
CDR3aa: CATSISVGTYNEQFF
abundance: -
d_gene: -
v_gene: TRBV15
j_gene: TRBJ2-1

CDR3nt: TGCAGTGCCCCCGGACAAGTGCTAGATGGCTACACCTTC
CDR3aa: CSAPGQVLDGYTF
abundance: few
d_gene: -
v_gene: TRBV20-1
j_gene: TRBJ1-2

CDR3nt: TGTGCCAGCAGTTTGGGGGCCGGGGAGCAGTACTTC
CDR3aa: CASSLGAGEQYF
abundance: -
d_gene: -
v_gene: TRBV12-3/TRBV12-4
j_gene: TRBJ2-7

CDR3nt: TGCGCCAGCAGCGCAGGACCAGCGTATTCACCCCTCCACTTT
CDR3aa: CASSAGPAYSPLHF
abundance: few
d_gene: -
v_gene: TRBV5-1
j_gene: TRBJ1-6

CDR3nt: TGTGCCAGCTCACCACAGGGGATGGACACTGAAGCTTTCTTT
CDR3aa: CASSPQGMDTEAFF
abundance: -
d_gene: -
v_gene: TRBV18
j_gene: TRBJ1-1

CDR3nt: TGCGCCAGCAGCTTGGTAGACAGGGAAGAGACCCAGTACTTC
CDR3aa: CASSLVDREETQYF
abundance: few
d_gene: TRBD1
v_gene: TRBV5-1
j_gene: TRBJ2-5

CDR3nt: TGTGCCATCCGACTAGCCGATGAGCAGTTCTTC
CDR3aa: CAIRLADEQFF
abundance: few
d_gene: TRBD2
v_gene: TRBV10-3
j_gene: TRBJ2-1

CDR3nt: TGTGCAGAAGGGGGGACAGCGTCATCTCAGCCCCAGCATTTT
CDR3aa: CAEGGTASSQPQHF
abundance: -
d_gene: TRBD1
v_gene: TRBV28
j_gene: TRBJ1-5

CDR3nt: TGTGCCAGCAGTGAGGTTACAGGGGGCGTCATTCAGTACTTC
CDR3aa: CASSEVTGGVIQYF
abundance: few
d_gene: TRBD1
v_gene: TRBV6-1
j_gene: TRBJ2-4

CDR3nt: TGCGCCAGCAGCCCGACTAGCGGGACCTACAATGAGCAGTTCTTC
CDR3aa: CASSPTSGTYNEQFF
abundance: many
d_gene: TRBD2
v_gene: TRBV5-1
j_gene: TRBJ2-1

CDR3nt: TGCGCCAGCAGCGTGGGAACCTTACAGCCGATTTATGAAAAACTGTTTTTT
CDR3aa: CASSVGTLQPIYEKLFF
abundance: few
d_gene: -
v_gene: TRBV5-1
j_gene: TRBJ1-4

CDR3nt: TGCAGTGCTATTGGGACTAGCGGGAACTACGAGCAGTACTTC
CDR3aa: CSAIGTSGNYEQYF
abundance: few
d_gene: TRBD2
v_gene: TRBV20-1
j_gene: TRBJ2-7

CDR3nt: TGTGCCAGCAGTTTAGGCCTTGGGGGAACGGCTGGCTACACCTTC
CDR3aa: CASSLGLGGTAGYTF
abundance: few
d_gene: -
v_gene: TRBV12-3/TRBV12-4
j_gene: TRBJ1-2

CDR3nt: TGTGTCAGCAGTGACCTTAGTGAGGCCTACGAGCAGTACTTC
CDR3aa: CVSSDLSEAYEQYF
abundance: -
d_gene: -
v_gene: TRBV27
j_gene: TRBJ2-7

CDR3nt: TGCAGTGCTACACCGCCGGGACGGAGGAATGAAAAACTGTTTTTT
CDR3aa: CSATPPGRRNEKLFF
abundance: many
d_gene: -
v_gene: TRBV20-1
j_gene: TRBJ1-4

CDR3nt: TGTGCCAGCAGCTACGGGACAGGAAACTACGAGCAGTACTTC
CDR3aa: CASSYGTGNYEQYF
abundance: -
d_gene: TRBD1
v_gene: TRBV3-1
j_gene: TRBJ2-7

CDR3nt: TGTGCCAGCAGTTTAACCCGACAGGGCACTGAAGCTTTCTTT
CDR3aa: CASSLTRQGTEAFF
abundance: many
d_gene: TRBD1
v_gene: TRBV28
j_gene: TRBJ1-1

CDR3nt: TGCGCCAGCAGCCTAGGGACGCCCAATGAGCAGTTCTTC
CDR3aa: CASSLGTPNEQFF
abundance: many
d_gene: -
v_gene: TRBV4-3
j_gene: TRBJ2-1

CDR3nt: TGTGCCAGCAGCTTAGCGGTGCTAGTAGATGAGCAGTTCTTC
CDR3aa: CASSLAVLVDEQFF
abundance: few
d_gene: -
v_gene: TRBV7-9
j_gene: TRBJ2-1

CDR3nt: TGTGCCAGCAGTAACCAAGGGGGCTCTGAAGCTTTCTTT
CDR3aa: CASSNQGGSEAFF
abundance: -
d_gene: TRBD1
v_gene: TRBV6-5
j_gene: TRBJ1-1

CDR3nt: TGTGCCAGCAGTGGACTAGGATCATCCTCTGGAAACACCATATATTTT
CDR3aa: CASSGLGSSSGNTIYF
abundance: few
d_gene: -
v_gene: TRBV12-3/TRBV12-4
j_gene: TRBJ1-3

CDR3nt: TGTGCCAGCAGCCTTCGAGGGGGTACCACCTACGAGCAGTACTTC
CDR3aa: CASSLRGGTTYEQYF
abundance: few
d_gene: -
v_gene: TRBV6-2/TRBV6-3
j_gene: TRBJ2-7

CDR3nt: TGTGCCAGCGGTCCCGAGGACTTC
CDR3aa: CASGPEDF
abundance: -
d_gene: -
v_gene: TRBV28
j_gene: TRBJ1-2

CDR3nt: TGTGCCAGCAGCTCACTAGCGTGGGGGGCCAACGTCCTGACTTTC
CDR3aa: CASSSLAWGANVLTF
abundance: many
d_gene: TRBD2
v_gene: TRBV6-2/TRBV6-3
j_gene: TRBJ2-6

CDR3nt: TGTGCCAGCAGCCAACTAACCACGTACAATAGTGAGCAGTTCTTC
CDR3aa: CASSQLTTYNSEQFF
abundance: -
d_gene: -
v_gene: TRBV6-5
j_gene: TRBJ2-1

CDR3nt: TGTGCCAGCAGCCCGAGGGGTAACTCTGGAAACACCATATATTTT
CDR3aa: CASSPRGNSGNTIYF
abundance: -
d_gene: -
v_gene: TRBV7-9
j_gene: TRBJ1-3

CDR3nt: TGTGCCAGCAGCGTAGAGGATATAGCGGGAGCTGGGACAGATACGCAGTATTTT
CDR3aa: CASSVEDIAGAGTDTQYF
abundance: few
d_gene: TRBD2
v_gene: TRBV9
j_gene: TRBJ2-3

CDR3nt: TGTGCCAGCAGCCTGGTCGGGCATAGACTAAATACGCAGTATTTT
CDR3aa: CASSLVGHRLNTQYF
abundance: -
d_gene: -
v_gene: TRBV7-2
j_gene: TRBJ2-3

CDR3nt: TGCAGCGTTACCGGGACGGACTATGGCTACACCTTC
CDR3aa: CSVTGTDYGYTF
abundance: many
d_gene: -
v_gene: TRBV29-1
j_gene: TRBJ1-2

CDR3nt: TGTGCCATCAGTGCGGGGGCTGGGAATCAGCCCCAGCATTTT
CDR3aa: CAISAGAGNQPQHF
abundance: many
d_gene: -
v_gene: TRBV10-3
j_gene: TRBJ1-5

CDR3nt: TGTGCCAGCAGCTTGCTAGCGGGCCACTCTGGGGCCAACGTCCTGACTTTC
CDR3aa: CASSLLAGHSGANVLTF
abundance: -
d_gene: TRBD2
v_gene: TRBV7-3
j_gene: TRBJ2-6

CDR3nt: TGTGCCAGCAGCTTTTTAGAGGCCGATACGCAGTATTTT
CDR3aa: CASSFLEADTQYF
abundance: -
d_gene: -
v_gene: TRBV7-2
j_gene: TRBJ2-3

CDR3nt: TGTGCCAGCAGTTTCGCAGGGAGGGGCTTTGCGGAGCAGTACTTC
CDR3aa: CASSFAGRGFAEQYF
abundance: once
d_gene: TRBD2
v_gene: TRBV27
j_gene: TRBJ2-7

CDR3nt: TGCAGTGCGAAGGGGGAGTCCTATAATTCACCCCTCCACTTT
CDR3aa: CSAKGESYNSPLHF
abundance: few
d_gene: -
v_gene: TRBV20-1
j_gene: TRBJ1-6

CDR3nt: TGTGCCAGCAGCCAAGATGGCGCGGGGAACACTGAAGCTTTCTTT
CDR3aa: CASSQDGAGNTEAFF
abundance: -
d_gene: -
v_gene: TRBV4-2
j_gene: TRBJ1-1

CDR3nt: TGTGCCAGCAGTCTCGACGGGCGCAATCAGCCCCAGCATTTT
CDR3aa: CASSLDGRNQPQHF
abundance: many
d_gene: -
v_gene: TRBV2
j_gene: TRBJ1-5